Reported below is one TCR beta chain. The CDR3 loop spans 14 amino acids. Deletions cut 6 bases from V and 4 bases from J, with 16 bases between. Germline V gene lookup returns CDR1 LGHNA and CDR2 YSLEER. The source of the sample is a study of blood T cell repertoires in COVID-19. Study-level information: T cells, B-cell-depleted T cells, or PBMCs supplied cDNA or gDNA.

The data were produced by immunoSEQ multiplex PCR, yet TCRdb's version contains in-frame clones alone and is incomplete. Here the sample spans about 220,000 clones, roughly 88% being singletons. The sequenced material came from PBMCs or T cells enriched from blood (not recorded which). This sequence originates from a woman aged 40 to 50 with acute COVID-19. The chain couples TRBV4-3 to TRBJ2-7, with TRBD1 as a possible D gene (5 bases). The CDR3 sequence is CASSLLTQGYEQYF. The CDR3, as DNA: TGCGCCAGCAGTCTACTGACCCAGGGATACGAGCAGTACTTC.